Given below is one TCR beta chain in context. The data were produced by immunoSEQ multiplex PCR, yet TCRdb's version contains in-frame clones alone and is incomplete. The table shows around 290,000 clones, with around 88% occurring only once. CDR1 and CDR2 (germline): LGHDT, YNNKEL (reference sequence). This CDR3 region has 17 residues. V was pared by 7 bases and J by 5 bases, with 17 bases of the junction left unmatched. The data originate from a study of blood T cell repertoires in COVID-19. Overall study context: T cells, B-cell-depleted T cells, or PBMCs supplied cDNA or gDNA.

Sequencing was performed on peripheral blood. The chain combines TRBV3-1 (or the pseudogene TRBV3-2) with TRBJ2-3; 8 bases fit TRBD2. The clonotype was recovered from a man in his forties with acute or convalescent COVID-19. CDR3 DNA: TGTGCCAGCACTTCCCGAGGTACGGGACTAGTTAGAGATACGCAGTATTTT. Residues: CASTSRGTGLVRDTQYF.